This passage covers 8 T cell receptor beta chains from one sample sequenced in a study of chemoradiotherapy in HPV16-positive cancers. Using immunoSEQ multiplex PCR, the repertoire was profiled, and TCRdb retains in-frame clones only, with some absent. The data hold 6,000 to 8,000 clones, with about 80% observed a single time. The sequencing used blood, collected from a patient who underwent chemoradiotherapy. The source of these receptors is a human donor with HPV-associated anogenital cancer.

The chain joins TRBV5-1 to TRBJ2-1, with D maybe TRBD2 (5 bases). Germline V gene sequence: CDR1 SGHRS, CDR2 YFSETQ. V was shortened by 2 bases and J by 10 bases, with 13 bases between the two germline ends. The CDR3 loop spans 13 amino acids. As DNA, the CDR3 is TGCGCCAGCAGCTTTTCGGGGAGTCCAGAGCAGTTCTTC. It is translated as CASSFSGSPEQFF.

This chain links TRBV28 with TRBJ1-2; D not resolved. CDR3 length: 15 residues. Germline V lookup: CDR1 MDHEN, CDR2 SYDVKM. V lost 5 bases, J lost 1 base, and 14 bases lay in between. Here the CDR3 DNA reads TGTGCCAGCAGTGGCCCAGGAGCCAATAACTATGGCTACACCTTC. Translated, it gives CASSGPGANNYGYTF.

This chain links TRBV28 with TRBJ1-3; tentatively, D is TRBD1 (5 bases). CDR3 length equals 14 residues. The germline V and J ends were trimmed by 3 bases and 5 bases, with 11 bases remaining between them. Germline loops: CDR1 MDHEN, CDR2 SYDVKM. The DNA of the CDR3 is TGTGCCAGCAGTTTGGGACGTCCGAGAAACACCATATATTTT. This codes for CASSLGRPRNTIYF.

V gene TRBV7-6 combines with J gene TRBJ2-2; D gene ambiguous. Germline V gives CDR1 SGHVS, CDR2 FNYEAQ. The CDR3 has 14 residues. Trimming cost V 0 bases and J 3 bases, with 5 bases left between them. The CDR3 loop reads CASSLAGHTGELFF. The CDR3 nucleotides read TGTGCCAGCAGCTTAGCAGGGCACACCGGGGAGCTGTTTTTT.

The chain uses TRBV7-8 and TRBJ1-2, with D possibly matching TRBD1 (5 bases). In germline, CDR1 is SGHVS, CDR2 FQNEAQ. Trimming pared 1 base from V and 2 bases from J, leaving 11 bases between. The CDR3 is made up of 15 amino acids. CDR3 protein: CASSLVAGWNYGYTF. In nucleotides, the CDR3 is TGTGCCAGCAGCTTAGTCGCAGGGTGGAACTATGGCTACACCTTC.

The V call is TRBV27, the J call TRBJ1-1; the match to TRBD1 covers 7 bases. This CDR3 has 14 amino acids. After removal of 2 bases from V and 1 base from J, the junction contained 1 base not matched to a gene. CDR1 and CDR2 (germline): MNHEY, SMNVEV (reference sequence). CDR3 DNA: TGTGCCAGCAGTTTAGGGGACAGGAACACTGAAGCTTTCTTT. This encodes CASSLGDRNTEAFF.

This clone was found a few times. The chain has TRBV27 and TRBJ2-7, with 8 bases matching TRBD1. Germline CDR1 reads MNHEY; CDR2 reads SMNVEV (reference sequence). The CDR3 sequence is 14 residues long. Trimming cost V 1 base and J 7 bases; bases outside gene matches: 6. DNA of the CDR3: TGTGCCAGCAGTTTATACCAGGGGGCTTTAGAGCAGTACTTC. Protein sequence: CASSLYQGALEQYF.

J is TRBJ1-2 and V is TRBV27; D gene uncertain. CDR1 is MNHEY, CDR2 SMNVEV, per germline (reference sequence). V was shortened by 4 bases and J by 5 bases, with 11 bases between the two germline ends. The CDR3 is made up of 13 amino acids. In DNA, the CDR3 is TGTGCCAGCAGTTACGGGAAAAGATATGGCTACACCTTC. Amino acids: CASSYGKRYGYTF.